The clone carrying this TCR beta chain was seen only once. Its cognate antigen is unknown. Germline CDR1 LNHNV, CDR2 YYDKDF (reference sequence). Deletions cut 11 bases from V and 0 bases from J, with 13 bases between. This CDR3 contains 14 residues. The assay was immunoSEQ multiplex PCR, and TCRdb's table has in-frame clones only and misses some. Of approximately 100,000 clones in the sample, around 89% were seen once. These data originate in a study of T cell responses to AZD1222 COVID-19 vaccine. Study-level findings and limits: Just six AZD1222 recipients tested seropositive at baseline. Reports say nearly half of spike-specific TCRs go after unmutated variant regions.

The sequence derives from an adult in good health. The gene calls are TRBV15 and TRBJ1-4, with unresolved D. Sequencing was performed on peripheral blood, taken on day 0 of AZD1222 vaccination. Here the CDR3 DNA reads TGTGCCGAGGTCGTATCTGCAACTAATGAAAAACTGTTTTTT. This codes for CAEVVSATNEKLFF. The variable domain in full, with the rest retrieved from reference TRBV15 and TRBJ1-4, is DAMVIQNPRYQVTQFGKPVTLSCSQTLNHNVMYWYQQKSSQAPKLLFHYYDKDFNNEADTPDNFQSRRPNTSFCFLDIRSPGLGDTAMYLCAEVVSATNEKLFFGSGTQLSVL.